This T cell receptor beta chain was documented in a study of blood T cell repertoires in COVID-19 (dated by TCRdb to 2018 to 2020). Regarding the research as a whole: Samples from collaborators originated in the United States, Italy and Spain and spanned both the acute and convalescent phases of COVID-19. The material from the prospective study consisted of cDNA or gDNA derived from T cells, B-cell-depleted T cells, or PBMCs. The dataset comprised deeply sampled blood TCRbeta repertoires from subjects exposed to, actively infected with, or recovered from COVID-19. The repertoires were released in a freely available public database intended as a resource for research on the immune response to SARS-CoV-2. Samples were obtained from the ongoing ImmuneRACE study (first 160 participants) and from 950 to 1,500 subjects provided by 6 global collaborators. The sample metadata nearly always contained a de-identified subject ID, COVID-19 status, age in years and sex. HLA class I and class II types, where available, came from metadata supplied by the sample provider rather than from assay-based typing. Paper-wide results and their limitations: The quantity of clinical and demographic metadata differed by source and by participant and was supplied without curation.

TCRbeta CDR3 regions were amplified from genomic DNA using the immunoSEQ Assay, a bias-controlled multiplex PCR. The original pipeline was this. The number of nucleated cells in each sample was estimated by amplification of reference gene primers within the assay. To quantify the absolute abundance of each unique TCRbeta CDR3 rearrangement, sequence reads were collapsed and filtered. For each sample, productive Simpson clonality was calculated by taking the square root of Simpson's diversity index across productive rearrangements. Imported from immuneACCESS, the table was reduced by TCRdb to in-frame sequences with V and J called. These copies leave out some clones; in studies compared against another copy, an unresolved V gene accounts for under half, and the cause of the remainder is not known. The V and J calls and clone size were taken over from that table, and D and trimming were inferred from the DNA. This sample holds 25,000 to 30,000 clones; approximately 80% were observed only once. The ten largest clonotypes hold about 39% of the sample.

This clone was seen only once. The antigen it binds to is not known. No qualities accompany the bases; no much larger clone lies one base away. Collaborating institutions collected whole blood in K2EDTA tubes following their own protocols. For TCRbeta analysis, collaborators shipped samples in one of three forms: frozen whole blood, isolated PBMCs, or DNA extracted from either of those sample types. The CDR3, cysteine through phenylalanine, is 15 amino acids long. The entry retains the CDR3 DNA only, 45 bases that are in frame from base 1. Germline trimming: 5 bases from V, 5 bases from J; junction bases outside gene matches: 6. CDR1 and CDR2 are read off the germline V gene (reference sequence) as SGHKS and YYEKEE.

The chain joins TRBV5-5 to TRBJ1-6, with 8 bases in between that match TRBD1. The sequenced material came from peripheral blood. This TCR was sampled from a woman of 80 years or more with acute or convalescent COVID-19. The CDR3 amino acid sequence is: CASSLQGADNSPLHF. The DNA sequence is given as TGTGCCAGCAGTTTGCAGGGGGCAGATAATTCACCCCTCCACTTT.